Listed below are T cell receptor beta chains from one sample, sequenced in a study of human T cells and chemical hapten exposure. TCRdb redid the calling of the RACE reads with MiXCR, one entry per CDR3 protein. This sample has 300,000 to 450,000 distinct CDR3 sequences; approximately 5.1% occur once, and the top ten carry around 2.6%. The material sequenced was whole blood, taken in connection with sensitization to the hapten diphenylcyclopropenone (DPC). The receptors shown here come from a woman aged 45-59 years with alopecia areata. Some clones in this sample may be carry-over from other donors' samples. The conserved cysteine and the conserved F or W are not part of the CDR3 here.

TRBV6-6	ASSYSGGGYYEQY
TRBV29-1	SVATGPQY
TRBV12-3/TRBV12-4	ASSLGTGMIKRQF
TRBV5-1	ASSSGQGNEAF
TRBV11-2	ASSSSGGYTDTQY
TRBV7-2	ASSLFGADNQPQH
TRBV18	ASSEGQAYGYT
TRBV5-1	ASSLSIGQGVGNTEAF
TRBV10-1	ASSESDSPLH
TRBV12-3/TRBV12-4	ASSLGASNEQF
TRBV7-2	ASSLKAGYGYT
TRBV7-9	ASSLPTGSGETQY
TRBV25-1	AIVGLAGSTDTQY
TRBV20-1	SASFTDTQY
TRBV9	ASSVAHVTGEAF
TRBV28	ASRSGSSSYNEQF
TRBV4-2	ASSQYREMNTEAF
TRBV6-2/TRBV6-3	ASSLGQFYEQY
TRBV27	ASSGQGLSSYNEQF
TRBV11-2	ASSPQDRGWEETQY
TRBV27	ASTEQGAGTEAF
TRBV7-9	ASSRPPDRGTYEQY
TRBV5-1	ASSSRPDSAGANVLT
TRBV2	ASDRGTNYGYT
TRBV27	ASSINRDAEAF
TRBV5-6	ASSYPSGGSKY
TRBV20-1	SAPETQY
TRBV18	ASSPTFGNTEAF
TRBV29-1	SVAVGRLNTEAF
TRBV12-3/TRBV12-4	ASSQTSGSGYEQY
TRBV20-1	SSPGIQETQY
TRBV11-2	ASSLEYGGSAEQF
TRBV20-1	SARDRGGVGANVLT
TRBV28	ASSSARGRAEAF
TRBV12-3/TRBV12-4	ASSQGSNYGYT
TRBV7-6	ASSPRSGLSSSYEQY
TRBV5-1	ASSLDEISGANVLT
TRBV4-3	ASSQDAVSGGTYNEQF
TRBV20-1	SASGAYTDTQY
TRBV5-1	ASSRLGQGEAYEQY
TRBV13	ASSFPQNIQY
TRBV7-9	ASSPSGAIQETQY
TRBV10-3	AISDYSGNTIY
TRBV20-1	SATDSSNYGYT
TRBV7-2	ASSLEARGIDEQY
TRBV30	AWRDRVTYEQY
TRBV6-5	ASSRQGQNNSPLH
TRBV6-1	ASSLTSIQY
TRBV6-6	ASVYRGQGGSPLH
TRBV4-3	ASSPSGGREQF
TRBV27	ASSLTHRAEAF
TRBV2	ASSERSGGGNTIY
TRBV20-1	SARATGLPELF
TRBV9	ASSVGPQPRDSPLH
TRBV5-4	ASSVQGSSGYT
TRBV7-2	ASSLATGNSYNSPLH
TRBV9	ASSEGLGGPYEQY